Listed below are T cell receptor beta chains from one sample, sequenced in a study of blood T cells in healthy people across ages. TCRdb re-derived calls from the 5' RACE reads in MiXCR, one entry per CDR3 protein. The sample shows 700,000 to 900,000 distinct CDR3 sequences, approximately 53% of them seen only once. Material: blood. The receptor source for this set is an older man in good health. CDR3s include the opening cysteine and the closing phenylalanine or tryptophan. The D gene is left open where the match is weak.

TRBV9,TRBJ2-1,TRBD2,CASSVSGTSGRNEQFF
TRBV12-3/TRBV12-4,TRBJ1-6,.,CASRLGGLRNSPLHF
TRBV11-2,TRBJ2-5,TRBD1,CASSEQGGAETQYF
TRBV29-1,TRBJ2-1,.,CSVAFTGYYNEQFF
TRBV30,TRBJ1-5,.,CAWSAGNEQPQHF
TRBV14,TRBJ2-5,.,CASSQRQYSETQYF
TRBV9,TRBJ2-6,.,CASSVLGGWANVLTF
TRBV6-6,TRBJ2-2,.,CASSLTPTGELFF
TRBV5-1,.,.,CASSLGETFYEQYF
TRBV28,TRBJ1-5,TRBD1,CASRGTVYSNQPQHF
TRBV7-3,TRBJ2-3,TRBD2,CASSLNLAGGRVGTDTLYF
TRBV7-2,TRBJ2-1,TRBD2,CASSLYPVTSGGNEQFF
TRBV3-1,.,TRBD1,CASSPRQGALYEQYF
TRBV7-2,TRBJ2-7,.,CASSSGGGASYEQYF
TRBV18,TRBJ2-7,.,CASSIDGSYEQYF
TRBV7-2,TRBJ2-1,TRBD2,CASSLAPGLAVNEQFF